Sequencing of this T cell receptor beta chain was carried out in a study of shared T cell receptors in the human thymus (dated by TCRdb to the early 2020s). Background on the whole study: The study examined how self-reactive, shared T-cell receptor alpha chains are generated in the human thymus.

The library was obtained by the immunoSEQ multiplex PCR assay. As stored in TCRdb, this immuneACCESS dataset retains in-frame rearrangements with V and J assigned. A fraction of the clones does not appear; measured against another copy, unresolved V genes explain less than half of the discrepancy, and the remainder lacks a known reason. The sample yields approximately 660,000 clones; approximately 87% were counted once. The leading ten clones occupy 0.0085% to 0.012% of the sample. V and J are truncated by 6 bases and 7 bases respectively, leaving an intervening sequence of 12 bases. Inclusive of the bounding cysteine and phenylalanine, the CDR3 is 13 residues long. The kept DNA is CDR3 alone, 39 bases in frame from the first base. Looking up the germline V gene (reference sequence) yields CDR1 MNHNY and CDR2 SVGAGI. With regard to this clone: The clone's antigen remains unknown. Nothing much larger sits one base from this clone, and base qualities are not available.

The data were also submitted as part of a second study, on human thymus T cells. As the second study states: The donors were immunologically healthy infants in Finland who had open corrective cardiac surgery for congenital heart defects. Thymus tissue was obtained as surgical resects removed during corrective cardiac surgery. Usage of V and J gene segments appeared to be biased in both the thymic and the peripheral blood repertoires. The related research reported highly overlapping thymic TCR repertoires among unrelated individuals. The study used fewer than ten infant thymus samples plus four related peripheral blood samples to characterize TCR alpha and beta repertoires. The cohort included more than 5 male and two female infants, with donor ages spanning 7 to 244 days. Thymocytes were mechanically released from the tissue and were stored as pellets of roughly 9-30 million cells at -70 degrees C. A QIAsymphony instrument was used to extract genomic DNA from the frozen cell pellets. The immunoSEQ multiplex PCR assay was used to amplify the TCRB and TCRAD loci from a standardized amount of quality-controlled genomic DNA. Amplicons spanned the V(D)J region at a length sufficient to cover the CDR3 and identify V and J genes. The amplicons were sequenced on an Illumina platform via the commercial immunoSEQ service. Corrections for primer bias and sequencing errors followed previously described methods, while TCRAD and TCRB definitions were based on the IMGT database. Analysis of the repertoires was done with immunoSEQ Analyzer 3.0 and VDJTools and included basic statistics, V/J segment usage, diversity estimates, rarefaction and pairwise overlap. Diversity was estimated using the Chao1, ChaoE, Efron-Thisted, Shannon and inverse Simpson indices, and was also estimated on datasets down-sampled to the size of the smallest sample. Repertoire overlap was determined by strict matching of CDR3 nucleotide sequence, V gene and J gene, and Jaccard-based multidimensional scaling clustering was applied. On average, thymus samples gave 750,000 to 950,000 unique TCRB clonotypes, whereas blood samples gave roughly 84,000.

The receptor comes from a boy less than two years old with a congenital heart defect. Donor details come from another sample of the same person, matched by shared clones. Input material: thymocytes. Recombination connected TRBV6-6 to TRBJ2-2, with a tentative D gene TRBD1 over 6 matching bases. The sequence in DNA is TGTGCCAGCAGGGGAGAGGGGGACGGGGAGCTGTTTTTT. This gives the protein CASRGEGDGELFF.